What follows describes a single TCR beta chain. Its antigen is as yet unknown. Amplification used 60 Vbeta primers and 13 Jbeta primers. As originally analysed: As a later analysis found, there were tens of millions of unique TCR beta chains, of which roughly 11 million were shared. The method was immunoSEQ multiplex PCR; TCRdb's version includes in-frame clones alone and lacks a portion of them. V, J and clone size were drawn from that table, and D and trimming were deduced from the DNA. Counted here are about 89,000 clones, 63% occurring once; the ten biggest clones make up around 6.5%. This specimen belongs to a study of cytomegalovirus exposure and HLA in healthy donors. From germline, CDR1 is SGHAT and CDR2 FQNNGV. There are 15 residues in the CDR3. The V gene end was trimmed by 4 bases and the J gene end by 4 bases; junction bases not matched to a gene: 3. Findings of the study overall: The Asian-associated ancestry cluster reportedly had fewer N-insertions than the approximately 610-donor mean in a later analysis.

The chain uses TRBV11-2 and TRBJ2-3; TRBD2 matches at 12 bases. The receptor was derived from a woman aged 25-40 years in good health and CMV-seronegative. The sequenced sample was PBMCs. CDR3 sequence reads: CASSWTSGEADTQYF. CDR3 DNA: TGTGCCAGCAGCTGGACTAGCGGGGAGGCAGATACGCAGTATTTT.